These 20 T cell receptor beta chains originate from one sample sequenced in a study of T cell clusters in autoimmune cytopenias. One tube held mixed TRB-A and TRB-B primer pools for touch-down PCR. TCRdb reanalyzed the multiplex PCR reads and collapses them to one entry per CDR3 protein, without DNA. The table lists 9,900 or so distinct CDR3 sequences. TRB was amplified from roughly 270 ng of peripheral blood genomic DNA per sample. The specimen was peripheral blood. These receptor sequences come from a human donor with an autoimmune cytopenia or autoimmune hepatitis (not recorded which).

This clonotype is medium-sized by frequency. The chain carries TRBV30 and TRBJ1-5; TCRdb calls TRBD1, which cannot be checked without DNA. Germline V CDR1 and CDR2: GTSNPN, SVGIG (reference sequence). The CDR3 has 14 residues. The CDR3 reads CAWSGRQVYQPQHF.

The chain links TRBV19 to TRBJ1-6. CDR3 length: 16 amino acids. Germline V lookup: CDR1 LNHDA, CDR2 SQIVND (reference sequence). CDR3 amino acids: CASTWDFSSYNSPLHF. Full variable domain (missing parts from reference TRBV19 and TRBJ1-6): DGGITQSPKYLFRKEGQNVTLSCEQNLNHDAMYWYRQDPGQGLRLIYYSQIVNDFQKGDIAEGYSVSREKKESFPLTVTSAQKNPTAFYLCASTWDFSSYNSPLHFGNGTRLTVT.

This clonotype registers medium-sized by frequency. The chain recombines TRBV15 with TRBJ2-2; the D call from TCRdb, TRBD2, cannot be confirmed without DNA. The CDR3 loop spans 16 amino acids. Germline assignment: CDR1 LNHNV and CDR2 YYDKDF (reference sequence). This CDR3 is CATSRVGGGIPGELFF.

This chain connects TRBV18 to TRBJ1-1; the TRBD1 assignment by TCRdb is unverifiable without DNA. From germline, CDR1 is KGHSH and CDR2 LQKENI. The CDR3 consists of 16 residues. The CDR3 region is CASSPILTQGATEAFF.

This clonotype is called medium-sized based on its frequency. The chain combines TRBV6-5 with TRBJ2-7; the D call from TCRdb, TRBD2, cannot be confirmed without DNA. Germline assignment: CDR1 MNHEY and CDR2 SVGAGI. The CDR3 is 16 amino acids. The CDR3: CASSYGYSGGGYEQYF.

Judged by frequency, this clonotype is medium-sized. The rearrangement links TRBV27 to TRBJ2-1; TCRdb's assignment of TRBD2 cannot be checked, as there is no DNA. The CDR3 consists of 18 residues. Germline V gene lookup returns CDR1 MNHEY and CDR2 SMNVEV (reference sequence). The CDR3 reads CASRGGLAGGTTYNEQFF.

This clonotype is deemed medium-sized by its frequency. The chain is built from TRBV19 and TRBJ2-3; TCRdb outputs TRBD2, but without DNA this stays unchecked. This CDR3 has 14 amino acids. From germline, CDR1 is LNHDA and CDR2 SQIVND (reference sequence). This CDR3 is CASSLWTAAGGQYF.

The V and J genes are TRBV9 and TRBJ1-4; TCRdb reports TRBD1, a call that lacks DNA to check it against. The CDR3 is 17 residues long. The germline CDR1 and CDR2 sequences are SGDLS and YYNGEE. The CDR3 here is CASSPHPGPGNDEKLFF.

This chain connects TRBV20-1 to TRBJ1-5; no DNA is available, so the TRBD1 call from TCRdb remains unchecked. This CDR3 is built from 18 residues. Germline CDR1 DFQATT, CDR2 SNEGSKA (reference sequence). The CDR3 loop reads CSARDWKTGSSNNQPQHF.

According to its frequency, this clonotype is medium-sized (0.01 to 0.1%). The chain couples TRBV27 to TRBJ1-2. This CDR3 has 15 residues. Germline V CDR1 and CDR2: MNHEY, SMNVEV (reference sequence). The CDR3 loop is CASSSSGRVHYGYTF.

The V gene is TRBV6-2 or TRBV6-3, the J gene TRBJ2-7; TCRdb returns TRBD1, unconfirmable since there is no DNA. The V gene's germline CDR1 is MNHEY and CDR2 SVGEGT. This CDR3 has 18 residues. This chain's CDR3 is CASSYPPYAGTGGAEQYF.

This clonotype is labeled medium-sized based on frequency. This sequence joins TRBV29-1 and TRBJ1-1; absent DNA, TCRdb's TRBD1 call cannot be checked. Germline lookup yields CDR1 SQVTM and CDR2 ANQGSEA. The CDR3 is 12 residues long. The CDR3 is CSGRQGATEAFF.

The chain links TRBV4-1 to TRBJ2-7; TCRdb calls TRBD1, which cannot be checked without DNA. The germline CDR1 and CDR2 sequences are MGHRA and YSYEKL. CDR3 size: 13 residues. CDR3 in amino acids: CASSHRGSYEQYF.

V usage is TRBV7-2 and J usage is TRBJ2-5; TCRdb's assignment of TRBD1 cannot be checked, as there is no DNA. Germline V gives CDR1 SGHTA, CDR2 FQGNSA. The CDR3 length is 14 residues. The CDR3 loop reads CASSLGTERETQYF.

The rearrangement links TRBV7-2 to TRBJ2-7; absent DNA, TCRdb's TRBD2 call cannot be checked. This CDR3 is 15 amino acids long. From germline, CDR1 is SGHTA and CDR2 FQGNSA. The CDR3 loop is CASSWSGAGGYEQYF.

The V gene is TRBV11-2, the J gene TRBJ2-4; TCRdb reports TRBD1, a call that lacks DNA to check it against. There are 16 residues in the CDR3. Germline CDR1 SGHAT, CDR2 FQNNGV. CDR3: CASSGQAKLAKNIQYF.

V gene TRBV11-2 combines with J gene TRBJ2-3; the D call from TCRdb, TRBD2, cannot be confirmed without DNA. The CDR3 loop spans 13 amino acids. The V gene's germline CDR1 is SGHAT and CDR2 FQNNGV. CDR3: CASSSDPAGTQYF.

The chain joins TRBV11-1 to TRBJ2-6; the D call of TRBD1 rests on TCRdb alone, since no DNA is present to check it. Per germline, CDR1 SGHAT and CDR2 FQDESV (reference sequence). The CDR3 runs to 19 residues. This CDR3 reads CASSEAVFQGGSGANVLTF.

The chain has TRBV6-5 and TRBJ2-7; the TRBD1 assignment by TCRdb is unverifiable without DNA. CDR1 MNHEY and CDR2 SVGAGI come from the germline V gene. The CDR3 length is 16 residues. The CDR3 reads CATSKSPGQGVYEQYF.

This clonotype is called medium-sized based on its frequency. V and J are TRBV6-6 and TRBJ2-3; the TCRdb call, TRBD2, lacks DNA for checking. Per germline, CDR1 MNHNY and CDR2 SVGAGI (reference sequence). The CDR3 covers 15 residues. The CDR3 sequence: CASSYTAGRTDTQYF.